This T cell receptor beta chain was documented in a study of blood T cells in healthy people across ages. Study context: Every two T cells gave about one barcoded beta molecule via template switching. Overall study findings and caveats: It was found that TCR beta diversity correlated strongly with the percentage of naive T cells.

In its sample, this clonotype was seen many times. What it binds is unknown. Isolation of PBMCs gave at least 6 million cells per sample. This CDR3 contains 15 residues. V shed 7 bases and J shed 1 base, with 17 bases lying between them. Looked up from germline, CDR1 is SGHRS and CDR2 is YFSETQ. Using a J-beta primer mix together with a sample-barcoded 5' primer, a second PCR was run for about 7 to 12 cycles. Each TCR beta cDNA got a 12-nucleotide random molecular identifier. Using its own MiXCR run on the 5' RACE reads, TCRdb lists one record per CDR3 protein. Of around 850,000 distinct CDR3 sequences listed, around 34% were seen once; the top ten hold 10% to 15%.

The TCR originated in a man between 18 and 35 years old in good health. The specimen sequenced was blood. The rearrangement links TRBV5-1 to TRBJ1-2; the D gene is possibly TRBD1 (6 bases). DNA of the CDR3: TGCGCCAGCCCACCGGCGGGACACTATAACTATGGCTACACCTTC. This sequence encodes CASPPAGHYNYGYTF.